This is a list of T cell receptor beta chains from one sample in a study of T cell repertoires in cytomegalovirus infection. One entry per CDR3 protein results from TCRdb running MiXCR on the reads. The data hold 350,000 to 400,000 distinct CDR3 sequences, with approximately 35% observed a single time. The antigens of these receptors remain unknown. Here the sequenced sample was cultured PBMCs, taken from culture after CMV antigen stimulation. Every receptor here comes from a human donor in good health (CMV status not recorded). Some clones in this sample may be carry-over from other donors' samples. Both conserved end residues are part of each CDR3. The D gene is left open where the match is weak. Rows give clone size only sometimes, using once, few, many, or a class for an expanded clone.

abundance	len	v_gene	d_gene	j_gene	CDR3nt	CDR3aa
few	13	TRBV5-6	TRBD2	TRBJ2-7	TGTGCCAGCAGCACACTAGCGAGAGGCGAGCAGTACTTC	CASSTLARGEQYF
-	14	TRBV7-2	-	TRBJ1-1	TGTGCCAGCAGCTTAGCAGGGCGTACCACTGAAGCTTTCTTT	CASSLAGRTTEAFF
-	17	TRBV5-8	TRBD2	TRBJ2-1	TGTGCCAGCAGCTTAGGCCGGGAGGGCCGGGCAGGAGATGAGCAGTTCTTC	CASSLGREGRAGDEQFF
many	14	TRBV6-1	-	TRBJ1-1	TGTGCCAGCAGGGAGTATACACCGAACACTGAAGCTTTCTTT	CASREYTPNTEAFF
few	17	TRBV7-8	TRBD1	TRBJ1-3	TGTGCCAGCAGCTCGCAGGGACAGCCACCCTCTGGAAACACCATATATTTT	CASSSQGQPPSGNTIYF
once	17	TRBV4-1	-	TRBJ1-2	TGCGCCAGCAGCCCTCGGGTCCTATCCACCCCTAACTATGGCTACACCTTC	CASSPRVLSTPNYGYTF
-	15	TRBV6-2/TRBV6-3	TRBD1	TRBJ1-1	TGTGCCAGCAGCCACCGGGACAGGGGAGGTACTGAAGCTTTCTTT	CASSHRDRGGTEAFF
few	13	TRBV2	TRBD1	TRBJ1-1	TGTGCCAGCTTGGACAGGTCTAACACTGAAGCTTTCTTT	CASLDRSNTEAFF
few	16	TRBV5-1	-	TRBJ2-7	TGCGCCAGCAGCCAAATTTCGACAGATAGCTCCTACGAGCAGTACTTC	CASSQISTDSSYEQYF
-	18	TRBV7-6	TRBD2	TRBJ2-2	TGTGCCAGCAGCTTAGGACTAGCGGGAGTCGGTAGCACCGGGGAGCTGTTTTTT	CASSLGLAGVGSTGELFF
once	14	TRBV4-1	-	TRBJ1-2	TGCGCCAGCAGCCTTTATCAGGGGAGCTATGGCTACACCTTC	CASSLYQGSYGYTF
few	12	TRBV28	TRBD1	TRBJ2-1	TGTGCCAGCAGTTTAATAGGGGGCGAGCAGTTCTTC	CASSLIGGEQFF
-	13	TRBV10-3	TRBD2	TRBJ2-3	TGTGCCATCACGGCCATAGCGGGGCAAAGCCAGTATTTT	CAITAIAGQSQYF
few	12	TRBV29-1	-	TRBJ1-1	TGCAGCGTAGAACCGGATGGCAGAGAAGCTTTCTTT	CSVEPDGREAFF
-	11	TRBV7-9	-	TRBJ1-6	TGTGCCAGCAGCTCCAAGTGGGCCCTCCACTTT	CASSSKWALHF
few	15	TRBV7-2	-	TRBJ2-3	TGTGCCAGCAGCTTAGGAGGCAGTTACACAGATACGCAGTATTTT	CASSLGGSYTDTQYF
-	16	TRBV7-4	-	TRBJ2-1	TGTGCCAGCAGCTCGCGGGACATTAGCTCCTACAATGAGCAGTTCTTC	CASSSRDISSYNEQFF
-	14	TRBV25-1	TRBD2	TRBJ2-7	TGTGCCAGCAGTGAGACAGCGGGGGCCTACGAGCAGTACTTC	CASSETAGAYEQYF
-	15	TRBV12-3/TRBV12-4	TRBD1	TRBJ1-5	TGTGCCAGCAGCCCAACTGACAGGGGACGACAGCCCCAGCATTTT	CASSPTDRGRQPQHF
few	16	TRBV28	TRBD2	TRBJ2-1	TGTGCCAGCAGTTCCAGGACTAGCAGATTCTACAATGAGCAGTTCTTC	CASSSRTSRFYNEQFF
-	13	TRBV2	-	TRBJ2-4	TGTGCCAGCAGGGAAAAGGTCAAAAACATTCAGTACTTC	CASREKVKNIQYF
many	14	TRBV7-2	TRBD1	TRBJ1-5	TGTGCCAGCACCTCCGACAGGGAATATCAGCCCCAGCATTTT	CASTSDREYQPQHF
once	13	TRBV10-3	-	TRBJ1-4	TGTGCCATCAGGGATGCAACTAATGAAAAACTGTTTTTT	CAIRDATNEKLFF
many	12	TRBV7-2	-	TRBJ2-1	TGTGCCAGCAGCTTAGGTTACAATGAGCAGTTCTTC	CASSLGYNEQFF
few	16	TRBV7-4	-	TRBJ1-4	TGTGCCAGCAGCCTCGGACGGAGCCCAACTAATGAAAAACTGTTTTTT	CASSLGRSPTNEKLFF
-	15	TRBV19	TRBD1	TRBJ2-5	TGTGCCAGTAGGGGACAGGGGGCTTACCAAGAGACCCAGTACTTC	CASRGQGAYQETQYF
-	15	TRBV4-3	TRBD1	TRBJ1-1	TGCGCCAGCAGCCAAGAAGGAGGGGGCATTTCTGAAGCTTTCTTT	CASSQEGGGISEAFF
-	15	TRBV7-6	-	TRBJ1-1	TGTGCCAGCAGCCCAGCCTCGGGGGCCGGCACTGAAGCTTTCTTT	CASSPASGAGTEAFF
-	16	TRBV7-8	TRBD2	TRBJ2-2	TGTGCCAGCAGCAGAGTAGCGGGAGTACCAGGCGGGGAGCTGTTTTTT	CASSRVAGVPGGELFF
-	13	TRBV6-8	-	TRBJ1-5	TGTGCCAGCAGTGTACAGCCTAATCAGCCCCAGCATTTT	CASSVQPNQPQHF
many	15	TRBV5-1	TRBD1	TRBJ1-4	TGCGCCAGCAGCGTACAGGGGTCGGCTAATGAAAAACTGTTTTTT	CASSVQGSANEKLFF
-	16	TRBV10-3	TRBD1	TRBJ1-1	TGTGCCATCAGTGCTCGCCAGGGGGCAGGAGGGACTGAAGCTTTCTTT	CAISARQGAGGTEAFF
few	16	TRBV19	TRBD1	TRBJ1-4	TGTGCCAGTAGTACCCGACCGGGACAGGGTTACGAAAAACTGTTTTTT	CASSTRPGQGYEKLFF
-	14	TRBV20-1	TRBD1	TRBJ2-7	TGCAGTGCTAGGGTCGACAGGGTTACCTACGAGCAGTACTTC	CSARVDRVTYEQYF
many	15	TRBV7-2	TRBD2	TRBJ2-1	TGTGCCAGCAGCTTAGTAGCGGGAGGATACAATGAGCAGTTCTTC	CASSLVAGGYNEQFF
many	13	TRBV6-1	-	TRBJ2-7	TGTGCCAGCTGCCGGGACCAGACCTACGAGCAGTACTTC	CASCRDQTYEQYF
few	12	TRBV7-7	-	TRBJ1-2	TGTGCTAGCAGCCTAACTGCCCCATGCTACACCTTC	CASSLTAPCYTF
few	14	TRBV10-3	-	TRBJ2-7	TGTGCCATCAGTGAGTCGCAAGGCTACAACGAGCAGTACTTC	CAISESQGYNEQYF
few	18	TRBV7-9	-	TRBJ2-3	TGTGCCAGCAATTCCCCTCGGGGCCTACAGGGCAGCACAGATACGCAGTATTTT	CASNSPRGLQGSTDTQYF
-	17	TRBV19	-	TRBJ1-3	TGTGCCAGTAGTCCGGCAAGTCCCGCACCCTCTGGAAACACCATATATTTT	CASSPASPAPSGNTIYF
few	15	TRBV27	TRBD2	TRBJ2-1	TGTGCCAGCAGTCAATCTAGCGGGATATACAATGAGCAGTTCTTC	CASSQSSGIYNEQFF
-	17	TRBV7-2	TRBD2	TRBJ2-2	TGTGCCAGCAGCTCTCGGACTAGCGGCTTGAACACCGGGGAGCTGTTTTTT	CASSSRTSGLNTGELFF
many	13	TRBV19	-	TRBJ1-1	TGTGCCAGTACCATGGGGGGGAACACTGAAGCTTTCTTT	CASTMGGNTEAFF
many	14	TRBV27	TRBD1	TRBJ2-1	TGTGCCAGCAGCCCAGGGGGAATCTACAATGAGCAGTTCTTC	CASSPGGIYNEQFF
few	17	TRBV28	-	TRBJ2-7	TGTGCCAGCAGTTTTAGCGGATCCAGGGTCTATACAGACGAGCAGTACTTC	CASSFSGSRVYTDEQYF
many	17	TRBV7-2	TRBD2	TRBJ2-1	TGTGCCAGCACCCATCCCCGACTAGCGGCTCGAGGGAATGAGCAGTTCTTC	CASTHPRLAARGNEQFF
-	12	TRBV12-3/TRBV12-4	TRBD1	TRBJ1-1	TGTGCCAGCCGACAGGGGAACACTGAAGCTTTCTTT	CASRQGNTEAFF
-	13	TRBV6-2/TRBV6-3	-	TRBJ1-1	TGTGCCAGCACCCTCGGACAGAACACTGAAGCTTTCTTT	CASTLGQNTEAFF
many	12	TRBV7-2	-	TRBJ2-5	TGTGCCAGCAGCTTAGCCTGGGACACCTCGGACTTC	CASSLAWDTSDF
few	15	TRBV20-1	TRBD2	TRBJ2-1	TGCAGTGCTAGAGTGAGTCTAGCGGGAGTGAATGAGCAGTTCTTC	CSARVSLAGVNEQFF
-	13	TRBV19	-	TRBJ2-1	TGTGCCAGTAGTATCAGTAGGGCCCATGAGCAGTTCTTC	CASSISRAHEQFF
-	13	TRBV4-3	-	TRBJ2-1	TGCGCCAGCAGCCAAGAGGGAGCAAATGAGCAGTTCTTC	CASSQEGANEQFF